This T cell receptor (beta chain) originates from a study of cytomegalovirus exposure and HLA in healthy donors (dated by TCRdb to about 2017). With respect to the entire study: According to an earlier analysis of several hundred of the donors, 150 million to 200 million T cells yielded roughly 110 million unique TCR beta sequences and approximately 300 Gb of sequence data. The study combined high-throughput TCR immunosequencing, statistical association of individual TCRs with disease status, and machine learning to predict cytomegalovirus infection status. Several DR-DQ haplotypes were handled as single units for association and clustering, since linkage in the cohort was strong. Genome-wide SNP genotypes for about three fifths of the 666 donors were used in a later genetic analysis, which treated that subset as a discovery cohort. A separate validation cohort of over 95 different subjects was used in addition to the approximately 700-subject first cohort. Donor age, sex, ethnicity and CMV serostatus were compiled together with the repertoire data. Of the roughly 400 genotyped donors, around 81% fell in the genetic ancestry cluster associated with self-reported Caucasian donors. The aim of the study was to test whether cataloging public T cell receptors could identify signatures of past pathogen exposure. An earlier analysis of 587 of the donors applied high-throughput TCR beta sequencing to assess whether each TCR beta V gene segment acted as functional or pseudogenic. In a later analysis, previously published TCR beta repertoires from 550 to 700 donors were re-analyzed and high-resolution HLA genotyping was added so that TCR occurrence patterns could be studied. The number of donors typed differed by locus, with roughly 629-640 for A, B, C, DRB1 and DQB1, 522 for DQA1, 600 to 610 for DPA1, and some 470 for DPB1. All discovery cohort repertoires had been generated on a single sequencing platform. Rather than using new phenotypic data, the later analysis identified candidate immune exposures from TCR beta sequences and from how often those sequences occurred across donors. Roughly 300 gigabases of sequencing data and tens of millions of unique TCR sequences were included in an early release covering roughly 700 HLA-typed donors. The T cell repertoires of under 700 subjects were profiled by immunosequencing and related to cytomegalovirus serostatus. Among about 390 genotyped donors of the cohort, an average of approximately 250,000 unique TCR beta nucleotide sequences were sequenced per donor, around a sixth of them non-productive. Class I and class II HLA loci were covered by the typing at four-digit resolution. Study-wide conclusions, independent of this receptor: An association between a missense DCLRE1C variant and V-gene and J-gene trimming of TCR beta chains was found in a later genetic analysis and replicated in an independent cohort. According to the authors, the approach could potentially be generalized to other disease states and immunological phenotypes. According to a later analysis, TCR association rates differed among HLA loci, with DRB1 alleles showing the most associated TCRs and HLA-C alleles showing the fewest. A further reported finding was that TCR beta sequences accurately predicted the HLA-A and HLA-B alleles for most subjects in the first cohort. Linkage disequilibrium might explain the correlated functional status among segregating V segments, but an unknown experimental factor could not be excluded. Most TCR sequences were seen in very few donors, while some public TCRs were found in many individuals. A later analysis associated roughly 17,000 TCR beta sequences with specific HLA alleles at a false discovery rate of 0.05. Because the 87-base-pair reads could not distinguish some IMGT-functional V segments, including TRBV6-2 and TRBV6-3, those segments were excluded. In the study, 164 TCR beta chains were listed as associated with cytomegalovirus. A later analysis found that HLA-associated TCR beta chains were more clonally expanded and had lower generation probabilities than equally common non-associated chains. A few of the identified cytomegalovirus-associated TCR beta chains were confirmed in vitro to be specific for cytomegalovirus antigens. When HLA alleles, especially DR and DQ, strongly co-occurred, attributing TCR associations to individual alleles was difficult. Because HLA typing was missing for some donors at each locus, association tests included only the typed subset. This cohort had only TCR beta chains sequenced, and the lack of alpha or paired-chain data limited which features could be detected. Roughly uniform sequencing depth across donors was assumed in presence/absence analyses, although this assumption may not hold. Immune exposure information for the cohort was limited to CMV serostatus. A later analysis found that most CMV-associated TCR beta chains appeared HLA-restricted, with HLA associations seemingly driven largely by CMV exposure. According to a later genetic analysis, donors in an Asian-associated ancestry cluster had fewer N-insertions in productive TCRs than the roughly 670-donor mean. The classifier was reported to diagnose cytomegalovirus status with high specificity and sensitivity in both the original and validation cohorts. A group of highly shared sequence variants was considered likely to be a technical artifact of the sequencing pipeline. The earlier analysis of approximately 560 of the donors excluded fewer than 20 rarely observed V segments, including chromosome 9 orphons, because counts were too low. In an earlier analysis of fewer than 750 of the donors, most TCR beta V segments were observed in productive rearrangements about 87% or about 30% of the time, broadly matching IMGT annotations. In a later analysis, several top co-occurrence clusters were reported to appear linked to parvovirus B19, influenza, CMV and Epstein-Barr virus.

About this clone: The antigen it recognizes is unknown. No much larger clone is present one base from it, and per-base qualities are unavailable.

Receptor libraries were prepared by the immunoSEQ multiplex PCR assay. The multiplex PCR relied on a mix of 60 forward primers for TCR Vbeta segments and 13 reverse primers for TCR Jbeta segments. A multiplex PCR assay on genomic DNA amplified the CDR3 region of rearranged TCR beta genes. The amplified TCR beta libraries were sequenced on the Illumina HiSeq System as 87-base-pair reads. On the authors' methods: Across the 670 or so repertoires, a later analysis counted 80 million or so unique TCR beta chains, some 11 million of which were shared by at least two donors. Raw reads were error-corrected and collapsed into unique sequences with a nearest-neighbor algorithm that merged closely related sequences to remove PCR and sequencing errors. CDR3 sequences were aligned to IMGT reference sequences to assign V, D and J gene segments. For a sequence to be retained, a match of at least six nucleotides was required to both a V gene segment and a J gene segment. Rearrangements were called productive when the CDR3 lacked stop codons and stayed in frame with V and J; all others were non-productive. CDR3 was defined by IMGT convention, running from the second conserved V-encoded cysteine to the conserved J-encoded phenylalanine. The earlier analysis of about 610 of the donors excluded sequences that lacked an unambiguous match to a single V gene segment. In an earlier analysis of some 590 of the donors, V segments were called functional above 56.7% productive rearrangements and were called segregating when the between-donor standard deviation exceeded 5%. To diagnose cytomegalovirus status from the catalog of TCR beta chain sequences, a statistical classification framework was built. V and J gene assignment, in a later analysis, came from comparing TCR nucleotide sequences with IMGT/GENE-DB human TR gene sequences. A later analysis assigned CDR3 sequences and most-parsimonious VDJ recombination scenarios with the TCRdist pipeline. In a later analysis, every TCR beta chain was defined by the combination of its CDR3 amino acid sequence and its V-gene family, and reads without a unique V-gene family were dropped. In a later analysis, approximately 590 highly shared, low-generation-probability nucleotide sequences were removed to address suspected cross-contamination and a sequencing artifact. In a later analysis, a clonal expansion index was calculated for each public chain from normalized within-repertoire ranks of inferred template counts. In a later analysis, generation probabilities were computed using a VDJ recombination model fitted to out-of-frame rearrangements, and the results were checked against IGoR. In a later analysis, hypergeometric tests were used to score TCR-TCR, TCR-HLA and TCR-CMV co-occurrence, with a repertoire-size bias correction applied to TCR pairs. A later analysis estimated false discovery rates by permuting HLA or CMV assignments 20 times. In a later analysis, co-occurring TCRs were grouped with DBSCAN, and TCRdist sequence similarity was added when clustering was performed within HLA-allele-positive subsets. For co-occurrence clustering, repertoires with fewer than 30,000 or more than 120,000 public chains were excluded, along with roughly five repertoires with anomalous nucleotide sharing. In its TCRdb copy, this immuneACCESS table keeps in-frame sequences only and misses some clones. Where compared with another copy, unresolved V genes explain less than half of these, and the others have no known cause. V, J and clone size are taken as reported in that table, and D and trimming were inferred from the DNA itself. In this sample the table shows 85,000 to 100,000 clones, around nine tenths of which occur a single time. 9.2% of the sample is in the top ten clones.

There are 16 amino acids in the CDR3, from cysteine to phenylalanine inclusive. Just CDR3 DNA is preserved here, 48 bases in frame from base 1. Via the germline V gene (reference sequence), CDR1 is MNHEY and CDR2 SMNVEV. Unmatched junction bases come to 8, with V trimmed by 2 bases and J by 7 bases. In total, roughly 670 healthy bone marrow donors made up the cohort. At the time of sampling, all cohort members were nominally healthy, though unrecorded immune exposures were likely present. The donor tested CMV seropositive and was one of the 289 seropositive cohort members. Every donor gave a peripheral blood sample, and the peripheral blood mononuclear cells from that sample were used for TCR beta sequencing. Genomic DNA extraction from the blood cell samples was performed with the Qiagen DNeasy Blood Extraction Kit.

Sequenced sample: PBMCs. The receptor was isolated from a man aged 25 to 40 in good health and CMV-seropositive. The chain is made from TRBV27 and TRBJ2-7, and 13 bases in between align with TRBD2. The base sequence is TGTGCCAGCAGTTTACTACTAGCGGGAGGGCCGGGAGAGCAGTACTTC. Translated, this gives CASSLLLAGGPGEQYF.